This TCR beta chain is from a study of vaccination and CD4 T cells after COVID-19 (dated 2022 in TCRdb). Looking at the study overall: Convalescent patients had a positive SARS-CoV-2 result on nasal swab PCR, and of these patients, nine had mild disease and one had severe disease. Six males and four females were included in the convalescent cohort, with two Hispanic individuals, seven Caucasians, two Asians and one multiracial person represented. Each participant got two doses of either the Pfizer-BioNTech BNT162b2 vaccine (n=8) or the Moderna mRNA-1273 vaccine (n=2). Post-COVID blood samples were collected from convalescent patients a median of about 92 days after diagnosis, with a range of roughly 35 to 161 days. Post-vaccine blood samples were taken a median of 72 days after the second vaccine dose, with a range of roughly 13 to 250 days. For stimulating the cultures, overlapping spike peptide pools were used, derived from SARS-CoV-2 as well as from the common cold coronaviruses HCoV-NL63, HCoV-OC43 and HCoV-229E. In control cultures, a CEFX viral epitope pool was used as positive control, an HIV-1 Nef peptide pool was used as negative control, or no peptide was added. The spike-specific CD4+ TCR repertoire was compared before and after mRNA vaccination in approximately 9 COVID-19 convalescent patients and several infection-naive healthy vaccine recipients. Overall study results and their limits: Although the median number of SARS-CoV-2-reactive clonotypes went up from around 20 after infection to more than 30 after vaccination, the increase was not significant. Relatively few convalescent patients were included in the study, and early timepoints after natural infection were not analyzed. Among the post-vaccine SARS-CoV-2-reactive clones in convalescent patients, a median 86.3% showed up only after vaccination, which suggests vaccine-specific priming. Of the vaccine-specific clones found in convalescent patients, nearly all (304 of 307) were mono-reactive for SARS-CoV-2 spike instead of being cross-reactive with common cold coronaviruses.

Libraries were constructed by PCR. DNA from cultured CD4+ T cells underwent TCR sequencing with the Oncomine TCR Beta short-read assay at the Johns Hopkins FTIC core. The QIAamp micro DNA kit was used to extract genomic DNA from the cultured CD4+ T cells. Oncomine TCR Beta libraries made from cultured CD4+ T cells were pooled using unique dual indexes and sequenced on an Illumina iSeq 100. Regarding the original processing steps: Non-productive sequences were removed, and CDR3s not starting with C, not ending with F or W, or shorter than 7 amino acids were discarded. Antigen-specific clonotypes were identified with the MANAFEST web application by comparing peptide-stimulated wells with reference and other culture wells. An FDR below 0.05, an odds ratio above 5, and a productive frequency above 0.1% in at least two of three replicate wells were required for clones to be considered positive. Clonotypes that were significantly expanded in both SARS-CoV-2 spike wells and at least one common cold coronavirus spike condition were defined as cross-reactive. Levenshtein distances (stringdist) and unrooted phylogenetic trees (ape) in R version 3.6.1 were used to assess CDR3 homology. The public sequencing data were trimmed at Q25 with fastp and processed into clonotypes with MiXCR by TCRdb, which kept only in-frame beta chains. Entries are consolidated by CDR3 protein sequence, retaining the most common genes and DNA. The V and J calls come from TCRdb's annotation, not from the publication. For this sample the table gives about 21,000 distinct CDR3 sequences, of which approximately 51% were detected only once. Approximately 9% of the sample belongs to the ten largest clones.

Concerning this clonotype itself: Its antigen is unknown. Base quality data are lacking; no much larger clone is found one base away.

The treatment or condition tag for this specimen amounts to: approximately nine-day PBMC culture with coronavirus spike peptide pools or control peptides (ViraFEST assay). To expand antigen-specific T cells with peptide pools and then pick out the expanded clonotypes through TCR sequencing, the study relied on the ViraFEST assay. The convalescent patients' positive SARS-CoV-2 PCR tests were from March to December 2020, which was before the Alpha, Beta and Delta variants emerged in the United States. PBMCs were cultured at roughly 1.9 million per well in IMDM supplemented with approximately 5.4% human AB serum and 8.5 to 10 IU/ml IL-2, with roughly 9.5 ug/ml peptide pools added. Half of the culture medium was replaced with fresh IL-2-containing medium on days 3 and 7. After roughly 9 days of culture, CD4+ T cells were isolated by negative selection with the EasySep CD4+ T cell isolation kit. PBMCs were separated from whole blood using Ficoll-Paque Plus gradient centrifugation and then either used fresh or cryopreserved at -140C. In general, triplicate wells were set up for every culture condition.

According to the germline V gene (reference sequence), CDR1 reads GTSNPN and CDR2 reads SVGIG. The CDR3 contains 14 residues, cysteine and phenylalanine counted. The read is trimmed to its CDR3 DNA, 42 bases read in frame from base 1. Cut back by 3 bases and 8 bases, the V and J ends lie 19 bases apart. The chain was built from TRBV30 and TRBJ1-2; no D gene is confidently identified. The receptor's source is a human donor who had recovered from COVID-19. Source material: CD4+ T cells from blood, cultured in vitro. Here is the DNA: TGTGCCTGGAGGTGGGGAGGACTTACTTGGGGCTACACCTTC. Translated, it gives CAWRWGGLTWGYTF.